This T cell receptor beta chain was found in a study of blood T cell repertoires in COVID-19. For the study at large: Some COVID-19 samples were acute and others convalescent; all came from the United States, Italy and Spain.

Germline values: CDR1 LGHDT, CDR2 YNNKEL (reference sequence). This CDR3 region has 16 residues. Trimming took 0 bases from V and 4 from J, leaving 15 bases between them. Clones were read by immunoSEQ multiplex PCR, and TCRdb kept only the in-frame ones, dropping some. The sample lists about 200,000 clones, 70% to 90% occurring once. The TCR comes from a man aged 45-60 years with COVID-19, enrolled during active disease. The sample consisted of peripheral blood. The chain uses TRBV3-1 (or the pseudogene TRBV3-2) and TRBJ1-1; perhaps TRBD1 as D (6 bases). In nucleotides, the CDR3 is TGTGCCAGCAGCCAAGAACGGGGGAGGGGGAGCACTGAAGCTTTCTTT. Translating gives CASSQERGRGSTEAFF.